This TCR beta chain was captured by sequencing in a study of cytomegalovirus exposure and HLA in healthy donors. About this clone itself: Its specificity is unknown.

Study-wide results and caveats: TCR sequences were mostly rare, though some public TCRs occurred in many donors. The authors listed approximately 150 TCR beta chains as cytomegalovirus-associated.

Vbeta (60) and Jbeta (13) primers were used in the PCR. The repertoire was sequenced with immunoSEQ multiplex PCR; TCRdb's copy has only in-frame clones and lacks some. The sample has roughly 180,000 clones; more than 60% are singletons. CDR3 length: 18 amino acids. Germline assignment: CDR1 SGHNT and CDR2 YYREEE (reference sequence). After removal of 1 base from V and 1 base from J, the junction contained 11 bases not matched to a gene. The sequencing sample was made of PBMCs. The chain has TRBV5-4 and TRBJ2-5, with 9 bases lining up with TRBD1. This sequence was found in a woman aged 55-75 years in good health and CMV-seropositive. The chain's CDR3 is CASSLPPGQGRVQETQYF. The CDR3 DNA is TGTGCCAGCAGCTTGCCCCCGGGACAGGGAAGGGTCCAAGAGACCCAGTACTTC. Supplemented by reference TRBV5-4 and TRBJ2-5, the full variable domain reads ETGVTQSPTHLIKTRGQQVTLRCSSQSGHNTVSWYQQALGQGPQFIFQYYREEENGRGNFPPRFSGLQFPNYSSELNVNALELDDSALYLCASSLPPGQGRVQETQYFGPGTRLLVL.